Following are 6 T cell receptor beta chains from one sample sequenced in a study of T cell changes during pregnancy in multiple sclerosis. Sequencing was performed with immunoSEQ multiplex PCR; in TCRdb, only in-frame clones are kept and a portion is missing. In the table there are about 40,000 clones, less than 95% of which are singletons. The sample consisted of peripheral blood, taken in the third trimester of pregnancy. The receptors stem from a female donor with multiple sclerosis, enrolled in a pregnancy study.

This chain uses TRBV9 with TRBJ2-3; D unclear. Trimming removed 0 bases from V and 2 bases from J, with 10 bases in between. Germline CDR1 SGDLS, CDR2 YYNGEE. The CDR3 consists of 15 residues. CDR3 coding DNA: TGTGCCAGCAGCGTAGGGTCTTGGGCCACAGATACGCAGTATTTT. Its protein is CASSVGSWATDTQYF.

The chain carries TRBV10-2 and TRBJ2-1, with 9 nucleotides matching TRBD1. Germline CDR1 WSHSY, CDR2 SAAADI. The length of the CDR3 is 14 residues. The trim removed 7 bases at V and 7 bases at J, leaving 8 bases unmatched. The CDR3 loop reads CASIPRDRANEQFF. CDR3 sequence (DNA): TGCGCCAGCATCCCCCGGGACAGGGCGAATGAGCAGTTCTTC.

The chain joins TRBV7-9 to TRBJ1-4; unclear D gene. Between the trimmed V and J ends, which lost 1 base and 0 bases, there was a span of 9 bases. This CDR3 is built from 16 residues. The germline V gene encodes CDR1 SEHNR and CDR2 FQNEAQ (reference sequence). The CDR3 protein is CASSLDSVATNEKLFF. In DNA form, the CDR3 reads TGTGCCAGCAGCTTAGACTCGGTCGCAACTAATGAAAAACTGTTTTTT.

This chain connects TRBV2 to TRBJ2-7; 9 nucleotides line up with TRBD2. CDR1 SNHLY and CDR2 FYNNEI come from the germline V gene. V was pared by 6 bases and J by 5 bases, with 17 bases of the junction left unmatched. CDR3 length equals 17 residues. The CDR3 region is CASRDTGWLAGIHEQYF. Here the CDR3 DNA reads TGTGCCAGCAGAGACACCGGATGGCTAGCGGGGATACACGAGCAGTACTTC.

The chain joins TRBV6-6 to TRBJ2-5; D gene ambiguous. The CDR3 has 11 residues. Per germline, CDR1 MNHNY and CDR2 SVGAGI (reference sequence). V was cut by 4 bases and J by 3 bases, with 3 bases left in between. The CDR3 nucleotides read TGTGCCAGCAGTTCCAAAGAGACCCAGTACTTC. Amino acid sequence: CASSSKETQYF.

The V call is TRBV6-1, the J call TRBJ1-4; TRBD1 agrees at 9 bases. The CDR3 contains 15 residues. V was pared by 1 base and J by 7 bases, with 4 bases of the junction left unmatched. The germline V gene encodes CDR1 MNHNS and CDR2 SASEGT. The CDR3 DNA follows: TGTGCCAGCAGTGAAGTGGACAGGGGACGTGAAAAACTGTTTTTT. Encoded protein: CASSEVDRGREKLFF.